The rows below give T cell receptor beta chains drawn from one sample of a study of cytomegalovirus exposure and HLA in healthy donors. TCRdb keeps only in-frame clones here, not all; method: immunoSEQ multiplex PCR. In the table there are roughly 200,000 clones, around 80% of which are singletons. Sequences were obtained from PBMCs. Source of these receptors: a middle-aged woman in good health and CMV-seronegative. CDR3s include the opening cysteine and the closing phenylalanine or tryptophan. A D gene is named only where the DNA matches it firmly. Clone size is not always given. Where it is, it says once, few, many or a class for expanded clones.

j_gene: TRBJ2-1
d_gene: TRBD2
abundance: .
v_gene: TRBV29-1
CDR3aa: CSVAGQRGNNEQFF
CDR3nt: TGCAGCGTTGCGGGCCAGCGGGGTAACAATGAGCAGTTCTTC

j_gene: TRBJ2-6
d_gene: TRBD1
abundance: .
v_gene: TRBV9
CDR3aa: CASSGQGGLSGANVLTF
CDR3nt: TGTGCCAGCAGTGGACAGGGAGGCTTATCTGGGGCCAACGTCCTGACTTTC

j_gene: TRBJ1-2
d_gene: .
abundance: .
v_gene: TRBV19
CDR3aa: CASSPQGRANYGYTF
CDR3nt: TGTGCCAGTAGTCCGCAGGGGCGAGCTAACTATGGCTACACCTTC

j_gene: TRBJ1-5
d_gene: TRBD1
abundance: .
v_gene: TRBV9
CDR3aa: CASSVVCGGTGYSNQPQHF
CDR3nt: TGTGCCAGCAGCGTAGTATGTGGGGGGACAGGGTATAGCAATCAGCCCCAGCATTTT

j_gene: TRBJ2-7
d_gene: TRBD2
abundance: .
v_gene: TRBV2
CDR3aa: CASSVKRGGIQQYF
CDR3nt: TGTGCCAGCAGTGTTAAGCGGGGGGGTATTCAGCAGTACTTC

j_gene: TRBJ2-2
d_gene: .
abundance: .
v_gene: TRBV27
CDR3aa: CASSYVVGANTGELFF
CDR3nt: TGTGCCAGCAGTTATGTGGTGGGAGCGAACACCGGGGAGCTGTTTTTT

j_gene: TRBJ1-5
d_gene: .
abundance: few
v_gene: TRBV29-1
CDR3aa: CSVQQGSNQPQHF
CDR3nt: TGCAGCGTTCAACAGGGCTCGAATCAGCCCCAGCATTTT

j_gene: TRBJ2-1
d_gene: TRBD2
abundance: .
v_gene: TRBV5-4
CDR3aa: CASRPGGTAYNEQFF
CDR3nt: TGTGCCAGCCGCCCGGGGGGGACTGCGTACAATGAGCAGTTCTTC

j_gene: TRBJ1-1
d_gene: TRBD1
abundance: .
v_gene: TRBV5-1
CDR3aa: CASSVGQGAGITEAFF
CDR3nt: TGCGCCAGCAGCGTAGGACAGGGGGCGGGGATCACTGAAGCTTTCTTT

j_gene: TRBJ2-4
d_gene: TRBD1
abundance: .
v_gene: TRBV5-4
CDR3aa: CASSLGTGKNIQYF
CDR3nt: TGTGCCAGCAGCTTAGGGACAGGGAAAAACATTCAGTACTTC

j_gene: TRBJ2-7
d_gene: TRBD1
abundance: .
v_gene: TRBV27
CDR3aa: CASSFSDPIRDSYEQYF
CDR3nt: TGTGCCAGCAGTTTCTCCGATCCTATCCGGGACAGCTACGAGCAGTACTTC

j_gene: TRBJ2-3
d_gene: .
abundance: .
v_gene: TRBV30
CDR3aa: CAWSDGSSRGTDTQYF
CDR3nt: TGTGCCTGGAGTGACGGATCAAGCAGGGGCACAGATACGCAGTATTTT

j_gene: TRBJ2-3
d_gene: TRBD2
abundance: .
v_gene: TRBV19
CDR3aa: CASRSSTSGNTDTQYF
CDR3nt: TGTGCCAGTAGAAGTTCGACTAGCGGGAACACAGATACGCAGTATTTT

j_gene: TRBJ1-1
d_gene: .
abundance: .
v_gene: TRBV6-1
CDR3aa: CASSDGLHSGEAFF
CDR3nt: TGTGCCAGCAGTGATGGACTTCACTCGGGGGAAGCTTTCTTT

j_gene: TRBJ2-1
d_gene: TRBD1
abundance: .
v_gene: TRBV6-5
CDR3aa: CASSSTGDNEQFF
CDR3nt: TGTGCCAGCTCCTCGACAGGGGACAATGAGCAGTTCTTC

j_gene: TRBJ1-5
d_gene: TRBD1
abundance: once
v_gene: TRBV25-1
CDR3aa: CASSDSTGGNKPQHF
CDR3nt: TGTGCCAGCAGTGATTCGACAGGGGGCAACAAGCCCCAGCATTTT

j_gene: TRBJ1-3
d_gene: .
abundance: .
v_gene: TRBV27
CDR3aa: CASSFQAGNTIYF
CDR3nt: TGTGCCAGCAGTTTTCAGGCTGGAAACACCATATATTTT

j_gene: TRBJ1-1
d_gene: .
abundance: few
v_gene: TRBV2
CDR3aa: CASGETGNTEAFF
CDR3nt: TGTGCCAGCGGTGAGACAGGGAACACTGAAGCTTTCTTT

j_gene: TRBJ1-1
d_gene: .
abundance: .
v_gene: TRBV4-2
CDR3aa: CASSPEQDNREAFF
CDR3nt: TGTGCCAGCAGCCCAGAGCAGGACAACCGTGAAGCTTTCTTT

j_gene: TRBJ2-1
d_gene: TRBD2
abundance: .
v_gene: TRBV11-3
CDR3aa: CASSRGTSGPYNEQFF
CDR3nt: TGTGCCAGCAGCCGCGGGACTAGCGGGCCTTACAATGAGCAGTTCTTC

j_gene: TRBJ1-2
d_gene: .
abundance: .
v_gene: TRBV15
CDR3aa: CATSPRDYYGYTF
CDR3nt: TGTGCCACCAGTCCCAGGGATTACTATGGCTACACCTTC

j_gene: TRBJ2-5
d_gene: .
abundance: .
v_gene: TRBV10-3
CDR3aa: CAISSGQSQETQYF
CDR3nt: TGTGCCATCTCCTCAGGGCAAAGCCAAGAGACCCAGTACTTC

j_gene: TRBJ1-4
d_gene: .
abundance: few
v_gene: TRBV5-1
CDR3aa: CASSKENEKLFF
CDR3nt: TGCGCCAGCAGCAAGGAGAATGAAAAACTGTTTTTT

j_gene: TRBJ1-3
d_gene: TRBD1
abundance: .
v_gene: TRBV19
CDR3aa: CASGQGAGNTIYF
CDR3nt: TGTGCCAGCGGACAGGGGGCTGGAAACACCATATATTTT

j_gene: TRBJ1-1
d_gene: TRBD1
abundance: .
v_gene: TRBV27
CDR3aa: CASSSTGVLGENTEAFF
CDR3nt: TGTGCCAGCAGTTCTACAGGGGTTTTAGGGGAGAACACTGAAGCTTTCTTT

j_gene: TRBJ2-3
d_gene: TRBD1
abundance: .
v_gene: TRBV5-1
CDR3aa: CATAGGNTDTQYF
CDR3nt: TGCGCCACCGCAGGGGGCAACACAGATACGCAGTATTTT

j_gene: TRBJ2-3
d_gene: .
abundance: once
v_gene: TRBV28
CDR3aa: CASSPEGVADTQYF
CDR3nt: TGTGCCAGCAGTCCCGAGGGTGTGGCAGATACGCAGTATTTT

j_gene: TRBJ2-7
d_gene: TRBD1
abundance: .
v_gene: TRBV19
CDR3aa: CASRRTGSDEQYF
CDR3nt: TGTGCCAGTAGGAGGACAGGGTCCGACGAGCAGTACTTC

j_gene: TRBJ1-2
d_gene: .
abundance: .
v_gene: TRBV6-1
CDR3aa: CASSENAGSVYGYTF
CDR3nt: TGTGCCAGCAGTGAAAACGCAGGGTCGGTCTATGGCTACACCTTC